The rows below give T cell receptor beta chains drawn from one sample of a study of blood T cells in healthy people across ages. Via MiXCR, TCRdb re-called the 5' RACE reads, giving one row per CDR3 protein. The profile shows hundreds of thousands of distinct CDR3 sequences, roughly 56% of them singletons. The specimen sequenced was blood. The receptors derive from a man aged 40-55 years in good health. The CDR3 runs from the conserved cysteine through the conserved F or W. The D gene is left open where the match is weak. Clone size, where shown, is once, few, many, or a class for clones that have expanded.

v_gene	d_gene	abundance	j_gene	CDR3nt	CDR3aa
TRBV14	NA	NA	TRBJ2-7	TGTGCCAGCAGCCAAGAGGGGCGGGCCTACGAGCAGTACTTC	CASSQEGRAYEQYF
TRBV14	TRBD2	NA	TRBJ2-1	TGTGCCAGCAGCCAAGCTAGCGGGCGACACAATGAGCAGTTCTTC	CASSQASGRHNEQFF
TRBV29-1	TRBD2	NA	TRBJ2-1	TGCAGCGTTGATTTAGCGGGAGAAAGGTCCTACAATGAGCAGTTCTTC	CSVDLAGERSYNEQFF
TRBV7-8	TRBD2	NA	TRBJ2-7	TGTGCCAGCAGCGGTACTAGCGGAACCGCTATCTCCTACGAGCAGTACTTC	CASSGTSGTAISYEQYF
TRBV3-1	TRBD2	NA	TRBJ2-7	TGTGCCAGCAGCCAGGATAATAGCGGGAGAAGGGTGGACGAGCAGTACTTC	CASSQDNSGRRVDEQYF
TRBV6-7	TRBD1	few	TRBJ1-1	TGTGCCAGCAGTTACTCTTGGGACAGGGGTTGGAACACTGAAGCTTTCTTT	CASSYSWDRGWNTEAFF
TRBV7-9	TRBD1	few	TRBJ2-5	TGTGCCAGCAGCTTCAAGGCATTACAGGGGGCTAAAGAGACCCAGTACTTC	CASSFKALQGAKETQYF
TRBV11-2	NA	few	TRBJ1-1	TGTGCCAGCAGCTCACGAGGCTGGGGGAACAACATGAACACTGAAGCTTTCTTT	CASSSRGWGNNMNTEAFF
TRBV4-2	TRBD1	few	TRBJ2-7	TGTGCCAGCAGCCCCGACCCGGGACAGTACTCTTACGAGCAGTACTTC	CASSPDPGQYSYEQYF
TRBV29-1	TRBD2	NA	TRBJ2-5	TGCAGCGTGGCGGGAGGTGATCAAGAGACCCAGTACTTC	CSVAGGDQETQYF
TRBV29-1	NA	NA	TRBJ2-7	TGCAGCGTGGTTACAGGGTTTCCGGACAATGAGCAGTACTTC	CSVVTGFPDNEQYF
TRBV20-1	NA	NA	TRBJ1-2	TGCAGTGCTCCTCCCCAGAACTATGGCTACACCTTC	CSAPPQNYGYTF
TRBV28	TRBD2	few	TRBJ2-7	TGTGCCAGCAGTTCGATCGTGACTAGCGGGAGACATCGGATCTACGAGCAGTACTTC	CASSSIVTSGRHRIYEQYF
TRBV5-5	NA	few	TRBJ1-5	TGTGCCAGCAGCTTGACCTGGAGCAATCAGCCCCAGCATTTT	CASSLTWSNQPQHF
TRBV28	NA	NA	TRBJ1-2	TGTGCCAGCAGTTTAGGGCGGACGGGGTACTATGGCTACACCTTC	CASSLGRTGYYGYTF
TRBV27	NA	NA	TRBJ2-7	TGTGCCAGCACCGAGCAGTACTTC	CASTEQYF
TRBV20-1	NA	NA	TRBJ1-4	TGCAGTGCTAGCCACCGTGTGGGGGGGGAAAAACTGTTTTTT	CSASHRVGGEKLFF
TRBV20-1	NA	NA	TRBJ2-5	TGCAGCCCCGTTATGGTAGCGGCCAATGAGCAGTACTTC	CSPVMVAANEQYF
TRBV24-1	NA	few	TRBJ2-3	TGTGCCACCAGTGACCCGAAGCGCACAGATACGCAGTATTTT	CATSDPKRTDTQYF
TRBV28	TRBD1	NA	TRBJ2-1	TGTGCCAGCAACAGAGACAGGGCCCGCTCCTACAATGAGCAGTTCTTC	CASNRDRARSYNEQFF
TRBV5-1	TRBD2	few	TRBJ2-3	TGCGCCAGCAGCTCGCGACTAGCGGGAACCACAGATACGCAGTATTTT	CASSSRLAGTTDTQYF
TRBV29-1	NA	few	TRBJ2-3	TGCAGCGTTGAGGGAGGACTCCTCCGGACAGATACGCAGTATTTT	CSVEGGLLRTDTQYF
TRBV3-1	TRBD2	NA	TRBJ2-6	TGTGCCAGCAGCCGGACTAGCGAGGCACTAACTGGGGCCAACGTCCTGACTTTC	CASSRTSEALTGANVLTF
TRBV28	NA	NA	TRBJ1-5	TGTGCCAGCAGTTTTGGCAGGGGAAGGTGGGATTTTCAGCCCCAGCATTTT	CASSFGRGRWDFQPQHF
TRBV30	NA	NA	TRBJ1-2	TGTGCCTGGAGACTACAGGTGGTTGGTGGCTACACCTTC	CAWRLQVVGGYTF
TRBV10-3	TRBD2	NA	TRBJ2-5	TGTGCCATCAGTGAGGGCGGGGGTAGAGAGACCCAGTACTTC	CAISEGGGRETQYF
TRBV6-5	TRBD1	NA	TRBJ1-1	TGTGCCAGCAGAAACAGGGGGCTTGGGAACACTGAAGCTTTCTTT	CASRNRGLGNTEAFF
TRBV5-1	NA	NA	TRBJ1-4	TGCGCCAGCAGCTGGACACAGGAGACAACTAATGAAAAACTGTTTTTT	CASSWTQETTNEKLFF
TRBV5-1	NA	NA	TRBJ2-1	TGCGCCAGCACCTTGGTGGGAATCAATGAGCAGTTCTTC	CASTLVGINEQFF
TRBV4-3	TRBD1	NA	TRBJ2-2	TGCGCCAGCAGCCACCGACAGGGGTGGGACACCGGGGAGCTGTTTTTT	CASSHRQGWDTGELFF
TRBV15	NA	NA	TRBJ2-7	TGTGCCACCAGCAGAGTACTAAAGGGGGATGAGCAGTACTTC	CATSRVLKGDEQYF
TRBV20-1	TRBD1	NA	TRBJ2-7	TGCAGTGCTAGAGGTCCGGGACAGGGCTACGAGCAGTACTTC	CSARGPGQGYEQYF
TRBV6-2/TRBV6-3	NA	NA	TRBJ1-1	TGTGCCAGCAGAGGGCCGGGCCACAACACTGAAGCTTTCTTT	CASRGPGHNTEAFF
TRBV2	TRBD1	few	TRBJ1-2	TGTGCCAGCAGCGACCGGGACAGTGATAATGGCTACACCTTC	CASSDRDSDNGYTF
TRBV2	NA	NA	TRBJ2-5	TGTGCCAGCAGTGCTGAAGGAGAGACCCAGTACTTC	CASSAEGETQYF
TRBV21-1	NA	NA	TRBJ2-7	TGTGCCAGCAGCAATTCGCCCCGGCCAGGGACCTCCTACGAGCAGTACTTC	CASSNSPRPGTSYEQYF
TRBV4-3	TRBD1	NA	TRBJ1-6	TGCGCCAGCAGCCAAGAGACAGGGTATGATTCACCCCTCCACTTT	CASSQETGYDSPLHF
TRBV3-1	NA	once	TRBJ2-1	TGTGCCAGCAGCGTCTCGGGACTCCTTAACAATGAGCAGTTCTTC	CASSVSGLLNNEQFF
TRBV6-6	TRBD1	NA	TRBJ1-3	TGTGCCAGCAGTAAACCCAGGGGGCTCACCTCTGGAAACACCATATATTTT	CASSKPRGLTSGNTIYF
TRBV29-1	NA	NA	TRBJ1-3	TGCAGCGTTGAAGATCCGGGGGTCCCCCCTGGAAACACCATATATTTT	CSVEDPGVPPGNTIYF
TRBV2	TRBD2	NA	TRBJ2-5	TGTGCCAGCAGTGAAGCGCGGGGGGAAAAAGAGACCCAGTACTTC	CASSEARGEKETQYF
TRBV29-1	NA	few	TRBJ2-1	TGCAGCGTGGCAGGGGAGGCCAATGAGCAGTTCTTC	CSVAGEANEQFF
TRBV2	NA	few	TRBJ2-1	TGTGCCAGTTCGGCCGCGCCTGAGCAGTTCTTC	CASSAAPEQFF
TRBV20-1	NA	NA	TRBJ2-3	TGCAGTGCTAGAGACGTAGGGGTCGCCACAGATACGCAGTATTTT	CSARDVGVATDTQYF